The 4 T cell receptor beta chains reported below all come from one sample, sequenced in a study of T cells after yellow fever vaccination. TCRdb called the 5' RACE reads again in MiXCR, with one record for every CDR3 protein. The table has some 400,000 distinct CDR3 sequences, approximately 6% seen once. Sequencing used PBMCs, obtained 5 days after the yellow fever booster vaccination. These receptors were collected from a man aged 30-40 years who received the YFV17D yellow fever vaccine.

This clonotype was detected only a few times. This rearrangement joins TRBV27 to TRBJ2-5; the D gene is possibly TRBD1 (5 bases). The germline V and J ends were trimmed by 4 bases and 0 bases, with 15 bases remaining between them. Germline loops: CDR1 MNHEY, CDR2 SMNVEV (reference sequence). CDR3 length equals 16 residues. CDR3 in amino acids: CASSSRQRSYQETQYF. The CDR3 bases are TGTGCCAGCAGTTCTCGACAGAGATCGTACCAAGAGACCCAGTACTTC.

This clonotype was detected a few times. The genes are TRBV19 and TRBJ1-1; D ambiguous. CDR3 size: 13 residues. V dropped 7 bases and J dropped 0 bases, with 9 bases sitting between them. Germline assignment: CDR1 LNHDA and CDR2 SQIVND (reference sequence). CDR3 protein: CASNAGLNTEAFF. DNA for the CDR3: TGTGCCAGTAATGCGGGTTTGAACACTGAAGCTTTCTTT.

This clonotype was seen repeatedly, ten times or more. The gene calls are TRBV7-9 and TRBJ2-1; TRBD1 is a possible D gene (6 bases). V lost 1 base to trimming and J lost 7 bases, with 17 bases between them. Germline V gene lookup returns CDR1 SEHNR and CDR2 FQNEAQ (reference sequence). The length of the CDR3 is 16 residues. The CDR3 protein is CASSLDRVSTGNEQFF. DNA of the CDR3: TGTGCCAGCAGCTTAGACAGGGTATCTACGGGGAATGAGCAGTTCTTC.

This clonotype turned up a few times. V usage is TRBV9 and J usage is TRBJ2-2, with a weak D call TRBD1 (6 bases). The V and J ends lost 3 bases and 3 bases respectively, with 12 bases between them. The germline CDR1 and CDR2 sequences are SGDLS and YYNGEE. The CDR3 has 15 amino acids. The CDR3 sequence is CASSGWAGDTGELFF. The CDR3, as DNA: TGTGCCAGCAGCGGGTGGGCAGGGGACACCGGGGAGCTGTTTTTT.